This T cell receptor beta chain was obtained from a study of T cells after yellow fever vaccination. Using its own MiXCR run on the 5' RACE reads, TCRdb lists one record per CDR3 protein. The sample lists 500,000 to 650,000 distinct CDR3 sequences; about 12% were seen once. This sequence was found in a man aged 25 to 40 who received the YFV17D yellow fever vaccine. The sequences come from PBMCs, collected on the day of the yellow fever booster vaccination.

CDR3 in amino acids: CASSENPGQGRTEAFF. The CDR3 nucleotides read TGTGCCAGCAGCGAAAACCCGGGACAGGGAAGGACTGAAGCTTTCTTT. This chain links TRBV7-9 with TRBJ1-1; the match to TRBD1 covers 9 bases. There are 16 residues in the CDR3. V lost 5 bases and J lost 5; bases outside the gene matches: 12. Germline CDR1 reads SEHNR; CDR2 reads FQNEAQ (reference sequence).